This T cell receptor beta chain was sequenced in a study of beta chain features in type 1 diabetes. Study-wide results and caveats: TCRB CDR3 length was moderately but significantly reduced in all four CD4+ subsets of Type 1 diabetes patients.

A remark on this clone: Its specificity is not known.

Of the isolated RNA, all was reverse transcribed, and so the sequenced material was expressed TCRB transcripts. Using immunoSEQ multiplex PCR, the repertoire was profiled, and TCRdb retains in-frame clones only, with some absent. There are under 850,000 clones in the sample; 10% to 15% occur only once, and about 0.02% lies in the top ten. The CDR3 has 12 residues. Germline V gene lookup returns CDR1 MNHEY and CDR2 SMNVEV (reference sequence). Trimming shortened V by 8 bases and J by 5 bases, and 12 bases separated the two germline ends. Sequencing was performed on naive CD4+ T cells from blood. V and J are TRBV27 and TRBJ1-1, with D perhaps TRBD1 (6 bases). This TCR derives from a man aged 18 to 35 with type 1 diabetes. Written as DNA, the CDR3 is TGTGCCAGCCGGACAGTTGGGACTGAAGCTTTCTTT. It codes for CASRTVGTEAFF.